Presented here are 14 T cell receptor beta chains from one specimen sequenced in a study of identical twins. TCRdb reanalysed the 5' RACE reads using MiXCR and keeps one entry per CDR3 protein. The sample contains some 760,000 distinct CDR3 sequences, 15% to 20% of which appear only once. A further study also used this sample, focusing on T cells expressing NK-cell markers.

The sample taken for sequencing was PBMCs. The origin of the receptors is a woman between 18 and 30 years old in good health.

The DNA of the CDR3 is TGTGCCAGCAATCGACAGGGGAGTGTTGAAAAACTGTTTTTT. This encodes CASNRQGSVEKLFF. The V gene is TRBV12-3 or TRBV12-4, the J gene TRBJ1-4, with TRBD1 identical over 8 bases. The junction had 8 bases not matched to a gene; V was cut back by 7 bases and J by 7 bases. The CDR3 runs 14 residues.

This sequence joins TRBV6-1 and TRBJ1-1; D is ambiguous. CDR1 is MNHNS and CDR2 is SASEGT in the germline V gene. This CDR3 contains 13 residues. Trimming took off 7 bases at V and 1 base at J, with 10 bases between the two ends. CDR3 region: CASNNRANTEAFF. The CDR3 DNA reads as TGTGCCAGCAACAACCGGGCGAACACTGAAGCTTTCTTT.

This clonotype was observed at least ten times. The rearrangement joins TRBV14 to TRBJ2-7, with a tentative D call TRBD2 (5 bases). The CDR3 sequence is 13 residues long. The germline CDR1 and CDR2 sequences are SGHDN and FVKESK. Trimming removed 4 bases at V and 2 bases at J, with 9 bases between. The chain's CDR3 is CASSPTNPYEQYF. The CDR3, as DNA: TGTGCCAGCAGCCCGACTAACCCCTACGAGCAGTACTTC.

The gene calls are TRBV6-6 and TRBJ2-5, with D unclear. Looked up from germline, CDR1 is MNHNY and CDR2 is SVGAGI (reference sequence). This CDR3 has 12 residues. Trimming pared 3 bases from V and 6 bases from J, leaving 8 bases between. CDR3 in DNA: TGTGCCAGCAGTTATTTTCTCCAGACCCAGTACTTC. Translated, it gives CASSYFLQTQYF.

At least ten counts were recorded for this clonotype. J is TRBJ2-5 and V is TRBV12-3 or TRBV12-4, with D possibly being TRBD1 or TRBD2 (5 bases each). CDR3 length: 13 amino acids. Trimming took off 6 bases at V and 1 base at J, with 9 bases between the two ends. Written as DNA, the CDR3 is TGTGCCAGCAGGGGGACGGCCCAAGAGACCCAGTACTTC. Amino acid sequence: CASRGTAQETQYF.

This clonotype was detected many times. The J gene is TRBJ1-3, the V gene TRBV20-1; 7 bases line up with TRBD1. This CDR3 has 13 residues. CDR1 is DFQATT, CDR2 SNEGSKA, per germline (reference sequence). V lost 6 bases to trimming and J lost 0 bases; unmatched junction nucleotides: 2. This CDR3 is CSAYRGSGNTIYF. The CDR3 DNA reads as TGCAGTGCCTACAGGGGCTCTGGAAACACCATATATTTT.

This clonotype was observed a few times. The J gene is TRBJ2-3, the V gene TRBV7-2; D gene ambiguous. The germline gives CDR1 SGHTA, CDR2 FQGNSA. The CDR3 runs 15 residues. V was shortened by 1 base and J by 3 bases, with 11 bases between the two germline ends. The CDR3 DNA reads as TGTGCCAGCAGCTTAGAGGCGTGGGGAACAGATACGCAGTATTTT. Amino acid sequence: CASSLEAWGTDTQYF.

The chain couples TRBV3-1 to TRBJ2-5; 9 bases align to TRBD2. The CDR3 has 16 amino acids. Germline CDR1 and CDR2: LGHDT and YNNKEL (reference sequence). V shed 1 base and J 5 bases; nucleotides not matched to a gene: 8. The CDR3 spells CASSQAPSGGRETQYF. In DNA, the CDR3 is TGTGCCAGCAGCCAAGCCCCCAGCGGGGGGCGGGAGACCCAGTACTTC.

This clonotype was counted a few times. This chain joins TRBV20-1 and TRBJ2-7; the D is unclear. Germline CDR1 reads DFQATT; CDR2 reads SNEGSKA (reference sequence). The CDR3 is 14 amino acids. V was shortened by 2 bases and J by 3 bases, with 14 bases between the two germline ends. The CDR3 DNA reads as TGCAGTGCTAGATCCGGCCAGTCGGGCTACGAGCAGTACTTC. Amino acids: CSARSGQSGYEQYF.

V is TRBV11-2 and J is TRBJ2-1; the match to TRBD2 covers 7 bases. J gave up 1 base and V 2 bases, and 5 bases lay outside the gene matches. The V gene's germline CDR1 is SGHAT and CDR2 FQNNGV. This CDR3 is built from 16 residues. The CDR3 loop reads CASSLRLAVSYNEQFF. As DNA, the CDR3 is TGTGCCAGCAGCTTAAGGCTAGCGGTTTCCTACAATGAGCAGTTCTTC.

This clonotype was seen a handful of times. The V gene is TRBV7-2, the J gene TRBJ2-3, with 11 bases aligning to TRBD2. The CDR3 sequence is 17 residues long. Looked up from germline, CDR1 is SGHTA and CDR2 is FQGNSA. Trimming removed 1 base from V and 2 bases from J; junction bases left unmatched: 5. The CDR3 sequence is CASSLVPSGGHTDTQYF. CDR3 in DNA: TGTGCCAGCAGCTTAGTGCCTAGCGGGGGGCACACAGATACGCAGTATTTT.

The CDR3 DNA reads TGCAGTGCTCCAGATTACGGGGGACCCTCCTACAATGAGCAGTTCTTC. It is translated as CSAPDYGGPSYNEQFF. V gene TRBV20-1 combines with J gene TRBJ2-1, with a tentative D call TRBD2 (6 bases). The CDR3 covers 16 residues. Germline CDR1 reads DFQATT; CDR2 reads SNEGSKA (reference sequence). Trimming left V 5 bases short and J 0 bases short, with 17 bases between.

This clonotype was observed a few times. This chain's CDR3 is CASSRPEFGYTF. DNA of the CDR3: TGTGCCAGCAGTAGACCGGAGTTTGGCTACACCTTC. V usage is TRBV12-3 or TRBV12-4 and J usage is TRBJ1-2; D is undetermined. The ends were cut back, 5 bases at V and 7 bases at J, with 11 bases in the middle. The CDR3 covers 12 residues.

This clonotype turned up a few times. V and J are TRBV5-4 and TRBJ2-5, with 8 nucleotides matching TRBD1. The CDR3 covers 15 residues. From germline, CDR1 is SGHNT and CDR2 YYREEE (reference sequence). Losses at the gene ends were 2 bases for V and 3 bases for J; bases not matched to a gene: 6. CDR3 residues: CASSLRTGREETQYF. The CDR3 nucleotides are TGTGCCAGCAGCTTAAGGACAGGGCGGGAAGAGACCCAGTACTTC.